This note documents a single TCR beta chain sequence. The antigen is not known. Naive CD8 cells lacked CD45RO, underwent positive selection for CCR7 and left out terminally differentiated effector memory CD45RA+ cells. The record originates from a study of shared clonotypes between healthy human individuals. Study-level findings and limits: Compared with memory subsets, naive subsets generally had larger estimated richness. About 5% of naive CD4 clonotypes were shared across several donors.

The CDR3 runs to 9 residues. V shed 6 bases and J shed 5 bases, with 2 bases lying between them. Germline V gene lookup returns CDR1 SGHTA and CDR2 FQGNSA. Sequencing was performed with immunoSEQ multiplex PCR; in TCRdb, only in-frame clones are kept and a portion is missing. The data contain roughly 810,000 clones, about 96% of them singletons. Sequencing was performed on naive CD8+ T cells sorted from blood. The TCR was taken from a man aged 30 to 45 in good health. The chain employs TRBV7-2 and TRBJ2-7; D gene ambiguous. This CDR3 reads CASSNEQYF. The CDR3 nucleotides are TGTGCCAGCAGTAACGAGCAGTACTTC.